The 2 T cell receptor beta chains presented below share a single source sample, sequenced in a study of cytomegalovirus exposure and HLA in healthy donors. The PCR used 60 Vbeta and 13 Jbeta primers. Sequenced by immunoSEQ multiplex PCR; TCRdb stores in-frame clones only, minus some. This sample carries under 200,000 clones, with about 0.8% going to the ten biggest clones. Input material: PBMCs. The receptors here all came from a woman under 30 in good health and CMV-seropositive.

The chain has TRBV7-9 and TRBJ2-7; perhaps TRBD1 as D (6 bases). V shed 2 bases and J shed 5 bases, with 7 bases lying between them. This CDR3 is built from 12 residues. Germline loops: CDR1 SEHNR, CDR2 FQNEAQ (reference sequence). CDR3 loop: CASSLQGNEQYF. The DNA of the CDR3 is TGTGCCAGCAGCTTACAGGGGAACGAGCAGTACTTC.

The V and J genes are TRBV2 and TRBJ2-1, with 9 bases matching TRBD2. The V segment lost 6 bases and the J segment 0 bases; nucleotides outside the gene matches: 6. Per germline, CDR1 SNHLY and CDR2 FYNNEI. CDR3 length: 16 residues. The CDR3 sequence: CASRVSGSLSYNEQFF. CDR3 nucleotide sequence: TGTGCCAGCAGGGTTAGCGGGAGTCTCTCCTACAATGAGCAGTTCTTC.